This TCR beta chain was captured by sequencing in a study of CD8+ T cells in alopecia areata. Study summary: After 6 to 18 months of tofacitinib, follow-up continued 6 months off drug. Study-level results: Shared TCR sequences were less clear between patients than in mice, possibly partly from HLA diversity.

The ends were cut back, 7 bases at V and 8 bases at J, with 20 bases in the middle. The germline V gene encodes CDR1 SQVTM and CDR2 ANQGSEA. The CDR3 has 13 amino acids. As the sequencing template, cDNA was produced by extracting RNA and reverse transcribing it. The repertoire was sequenced with immunoSEQ multiplex PCR; TCRdb's copy has only in-frame clones and lacks some. The table shows over 150,000 clones, with around 50% occurring only once. Turning to this clone: The target antigen is unknown.

The TCR originated in a human donor with alopecia areata. The chain is built from TRBV29-1 and TRBJ1-2, with D possibly matching TRBD1 (6 bases). The specimen was CD4+ T cells sorted from blood, collected at week 0. The CDR3 DNA reads as TGCAGCGCGGACCGGGACACCGATAGGGGCTACACCTTC. Its translation: CSADRDTDRGYTF.